This TCR beta chain originates from a study of shared clonotypes between healthy human individuals. Across the study: The study used three CD4 naive, three CD4 memory, two CD8 naive and one CD8 memory plate per donor. Study results and caveats: Generation of non-shared clonotypes was less probable than generation of clonotypes shared by all four donors. Relative to memory subsets, naive subsets generally showed larger estimated richness.

On this clone itself: What it binds is unknown.

CD45RO-negative cells were positively selected for CCR7, leaving out terminally differentiated effector memory CD45RA+ cells. J lost 9 bases, V lost 2 bases, and 10 bases had no gene match. In germline, CDR1 is LNHDA, CDR2 SQIVND (reference sequence). This CDR3 contains 16 residues. Replicate PCRs for sorted subsets used approximately 220 ng DNA; this equaled 25,000 to 30,000 T cell genomes. Assay: immunoSEQ multiplex PCR; the TCRdb copy retains only in-frame clones and omits some. The repertoire holds hundreds of thousands of clones, with about 91% as singletons. The receptor's source is a man aged 30 to 39 in good health. The chain combines TRBV19 with TRBJ2-1; 10 bases agree with TRBD2. The source material was naive CD8+ T cells sorted from blood. The CDR3 sequence: CASSINRLAGVGEQFF. The CDR3 DNA is TGTGCCAGTAGTATAAACCGGCTAGCGGGAGTGGGTGAGCAGTTCTTC.